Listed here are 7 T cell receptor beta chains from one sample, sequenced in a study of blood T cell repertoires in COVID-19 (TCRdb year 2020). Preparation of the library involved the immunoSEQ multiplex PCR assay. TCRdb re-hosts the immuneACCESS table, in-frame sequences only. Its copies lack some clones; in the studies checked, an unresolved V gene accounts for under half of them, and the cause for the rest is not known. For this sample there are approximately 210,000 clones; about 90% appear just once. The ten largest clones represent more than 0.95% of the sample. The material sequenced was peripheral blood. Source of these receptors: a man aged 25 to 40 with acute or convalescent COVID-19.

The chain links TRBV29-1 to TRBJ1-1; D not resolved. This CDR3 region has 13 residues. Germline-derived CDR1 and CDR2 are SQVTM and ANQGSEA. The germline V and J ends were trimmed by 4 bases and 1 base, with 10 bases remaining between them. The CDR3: CSVVRRQNTEAFF. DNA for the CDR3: TGCAGCGTTGTCCGCAGACAGAACACTGAAGCTTTCTTT.

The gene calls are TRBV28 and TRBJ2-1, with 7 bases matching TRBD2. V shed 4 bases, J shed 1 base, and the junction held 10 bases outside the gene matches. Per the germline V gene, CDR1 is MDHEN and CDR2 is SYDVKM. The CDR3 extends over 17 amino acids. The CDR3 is CASSSAGVGGSYNEQFF. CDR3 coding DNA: TGTGCCAGCAGTTCTGCGGGGGTGGGCGGTTCCTACAATGAGCAGTTCTTC.

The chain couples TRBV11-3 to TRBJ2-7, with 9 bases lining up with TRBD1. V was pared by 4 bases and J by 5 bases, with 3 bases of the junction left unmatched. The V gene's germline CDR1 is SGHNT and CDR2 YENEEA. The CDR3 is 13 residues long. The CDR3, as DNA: TGTGCCAGCAGCTCGGGACAGGGAAACGAGCAGTACTTC. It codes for CASSSGQGNEQYF.

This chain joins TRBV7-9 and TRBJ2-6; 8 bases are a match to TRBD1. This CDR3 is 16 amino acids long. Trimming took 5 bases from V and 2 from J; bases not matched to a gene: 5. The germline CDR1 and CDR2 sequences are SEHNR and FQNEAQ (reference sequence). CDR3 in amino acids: CASSRNRGTGANVLTF. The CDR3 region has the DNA TGTGCCAGCAGCAGAAACAGGGGGACTGGGGCCAACGTCCTGACTTTC.

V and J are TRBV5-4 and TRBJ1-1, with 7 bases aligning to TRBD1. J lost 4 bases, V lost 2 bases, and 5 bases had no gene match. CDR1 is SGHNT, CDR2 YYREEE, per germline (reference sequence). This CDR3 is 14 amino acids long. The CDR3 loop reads CASSFSRGITEAFF. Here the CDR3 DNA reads TGTGCCAGCAGCTTTTCCAGGGGGATCACTGAAGCTTTCTTT.

The CDR3 sequence is CASSRPGEAFF. CDR3 nucleotide sequence: TGTGCCAGCAGTCGACCGGGAGAAGCTTTCTTT. The chain carries TRBV12-3 or TRBV12-4 and TRBJ1-1; D gene uncertain. The length of the CDR3 is 11 residues. V lost 5 bases, J lost 8 bases, and 9 bases lay in between.

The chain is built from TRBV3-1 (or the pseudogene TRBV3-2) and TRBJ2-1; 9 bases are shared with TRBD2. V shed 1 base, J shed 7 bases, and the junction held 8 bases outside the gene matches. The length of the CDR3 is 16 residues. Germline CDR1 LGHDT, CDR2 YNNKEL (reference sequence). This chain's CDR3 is CASSQVRLAVGNEQFF. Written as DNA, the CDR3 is TGTGCCAGCAGCCAAGTTCGACTAGCGGTGGGAAATGAGCAGTTCTTC.